This paragraph reports one T cell receptor (beta chain). As yet, its antigen is unknown. The authors made TCR cDNA by 5'RACE template switching, adding a universal primer site and UMIs. TCRdb re-called the 5' RACE reads through MiXCR, storing one row per CDR3 protein. This sample has a few hundred thousand distinct CDR3 sequences, with 6.9% found just once. The data were obtained in a study of T cells after yellow fever vaccination. V gave up 5 bases and J gave up 7 bases; unmatched junction bases: 9. CDR3 length equals 14 residues. CDR1 MNHNS and CDR2 SASEGT come from the germline V gene. Overall study results and limits: The presence of abundant clonotypes contaminating from the bulk population was possible in FACS-sorted repertoires.

The rearrangement links TRBV6-1 to TRBJ2-5; 8 nucleotides agree with TRBD1. The material sequenced was CD4+ T cells sorted from PBMCs, taken 15 days after the yellow fever booster vaccination. This receptor was taken from a man between 25 and 39 years old who received the YFV17D yellow fever vaccine. CDR3 bases: TGTGCCAGCAGTCCCCCGGGACAGGAGGGGACCCAGTACTTC. This codes for CASSPPGQEGTQYF.